Listed below are T cell receptor beta chains from one sample, sequenced in a study of T cells in localized non-small cell lung cancer. Here immunoSEQ multiplex PCR was the method, and the copy in TCRdb shows in-frame clones only, minus some. The sample yields approximately 81,000 clones, approximately 90% seen once. This specimen consisted of peripheral blood, obtained before any cancer treatment. These TCRs come from a woman between 35 and 70 years old with stage I squamous cell lung carcinoma. Each CDR3 is given with its conserved first and last residue. D genes are given only for firm matches. Expanded clones get a size class; other rows say once, few or many, or leave the size out.

abundance,v_gene,j_gene,d_gene,CDR3aa,CDR3nt
NA,TRBV7-9,TRBJ1-6,NA,CALGWDGYNSPLHF,TGTGCCTTAGGGTGGGACGGCTATAATTCACCCCTCCACTTT
once,TRBV5-1,TRBJ1-1,TRBD1,CASSLRGTGGDWNTEAFF,TGCGCCAGCAGCTTGAGGGGGACAGGGGGCGATTGGAACACTGAAGCTTTCTTT
NA,TRBV30,TRBJ1-1,TRBD1,CAWSPGDRFYTEAFF,TGTGCCTGGTCCCCCGGGGACAGGTTCTACACTGAAGCTTTCTTT
NA,TRBV6-1,TRBJ2-7,TRBD1,CASSEWTGAYEQYF,TGTGCCAGCAGTGAATGGACAGGGGCCTACGAGCAGTACTTC
once,TRBV10-3,TRBJ1-6,TRBD1,CAISEARQGDSPLHF,TGTGCCATCAGTGAGGCCCGACAGGGGGATTCACCCCTCCACTTT
once,TRBV19,TRBJ1-2,NA,CASSRTYGYTF,TGTGCCAGTAGTAGAACTTATGGCTACACCTTC
NA,TRBV19,TRBJ1-5,NA,CASSPSLNQPQHF,TGTGCCAGTAGTCCTTCCCTTAATCAGCCCCAGCATTTT
NA,TRBV29-1,TRBJ1-1,TRBD1,CSAGQGRTEAFF,TGCAGCGCGGGACAGGGAAGGACTGAAGCTTTCTTT
NA,TRBV5-1,TRBJ2-7,NA,CASSLEYASYEQYF,TGCGCCAGCAGCTTGGAATACGCCTCCTACGAGCAGTACTTC
few,TRBV5-1,TRBJ2-2,NA,CASSLWRGGTGELFF,TGCGCCAGCAGCTTGTGGCGGGGTGGCACCGGGGAGCTGTTTTTT
NA,TRBV11-3,TRBJ2-7,TRBD1,CASSPGTGGSYEQYF,TGTGCCAGCAGCCCCGGGACAGGGGGCTCCTACGAGCAGTACTTC
NA,TRBV2,TRBJ2-1,TRBD1,CASSGRDRGDPFF,TGTGCCAGCAGTGGGAGGGACAGGGGAGATCCGTTCTTC
NA,TRBV6-5,TRBJ2-1,NA,CASSTASSSYNEQFF,TGTGCCAGCAGTACAGCTTCGAGCTCCTACAATGAGCAGTTCTTC
NA,TRBV5-1,TRBJ2-7,TRBD1,CASRLDPGQGIYEQYF,TGCGCCAGCAGGCTAGATCCGGGACAGGGCATTTACGAGCAGTACTTC
NA,TRBV6-1,TRBJ1-3,TRBD1,CASSEAGQGLGNTIYF,TGTGCCAGCAGTGAAGCAGGACAGGGACTAGGAAACACCATATATTTT
NA,TRBV15,TRBJ1-5,NA,CATSWGPNNQPQHF,TGTGCCACCTCCTGGGGACCGAACAATCAGCCCCAGCATTTT
NA,TRBV11-2,TRBJ2-2,NA,CASSLEGVAAFDTGELFF,TGTGCCAGCAGCTTAGAGGGGGTGGCCGCATTCGACACCGGGGAGCTGTTTTTT
once,TRBV5-1,TRBJ1-3,NA,CASSLSSGAEGNTIYF,TGCGCCAGCAGCTTGAGTTCGGGGGCGGAAGGAAACACCATATATTTT
NA,TRBV18,TRBJ1-1,NA,CASSPPSGQNTEAFF,TGTGCCAGCTCACCGCCGAGCGGACAGAACACTGAAGCTTTCTTT
NA,TRBV18,TRBJ1-1,NA,CASSSGQTANTEAFF,TGTGCCAGCTCATCAGGTCAGACAGCGAACACTGAAGCTTTCTTT
NA,TRBV25-1,TRBJ2-3,TRBD2,CASSETGGPDTQYF,TGTGCCAGCAGTGAAACGGGGGGGCCAGATACGCAGTATTTT
NA,TRBV23-1,TRBJ1-5,NA,CASSRPGLANQPQHF,TGCGCCAGCAGCAGACCAGGACTAGCAAATCAGCCCCAGCATTTT
NA,TRBV4-2,TRBJ2-5,NA,CASSQDLLSLGETQYF,TGTGCCAGCAGCCAAGATTTACTCTCCCTTGGGGAGACCCAGTACTTC
NA,TRBV5-4,TRBJ1-1,TRBD1,CASSLASFKGQGRRGAFF,TGTGCCAGCAGCTTGGCCTCATTTAAGGGACAGGGGAGGCGGGGAGCTTTCTTT
NA,TRBV5-4,TRBJ2-2,NA,CASSLWQGLTGELFF,TGTGCCAGCAGCTTGTGGCAGGGGTTAACCGGGGAGCTGTTTTTT
once,TRBV2,TRBJ1-4,NA,CASTSDGATNEKLFF,TGTGCCAGCACTTCGGACGGAGCAACTAATGAAAAACTGTTTTTT
few,TRBV6-6,TRBJ1-4,NA,CASSPPGGRGEKLFF,TGTGCCAGCAGTCCCCCCGGGGGGCGAGGCGAAAAACTGTTTTTT
once,TRBV19,TRBJ1-5,TRBD1,CASSRIGQGTSNQPQHF,TGTGCCAGTAGTAGAATCGGACAGGGGACTAGCAATCAGCCCCAGCATTTT
NA,TRBV29-1,TRBJ1-1,TRBD1,CSVGQGNTEAFF,TGCAGCGTTGGACAGGGTAACACTGAAGCTTTCTTT
NA,TRBV6-5,TRBJ1-4,NA,CASSRAGSTNEKLFF,TGTGCCAGCAGTCGCGCAGGGAGCACTAATGAAAAACTGTTTTTT
NA,TRBV5-1,TRBJ2-4,NA,CASSTTTGTNIQYF,TGCGCCAGCAGCACAACTACGGGGACAAACATTCAGTACTTC